The rows below give T cell receptor beta chains drawn from one sample of a study of regulatory T cells in long-lasting Graves disease. TCRdb reprocessed the multiplex PCR reads via MiXCR and lists one record per CDR3 protein. Altogether about 470,000 distinct CDR3 sequences are present, about 20% being singletons, with the ten largest covering over 7.5%. Sequenced here: peripheral blood mononuclear cells (PBMCs), sampled when the disease was refractory, from a patient treated with antithyroid drugs. The receptor set was obtained from a female donor with Graves disease. Each CDR3 is given with its conserved first and last residue. A D gene is named only where the DNA matches it firmly. Size is stated for part of the rows, as once, few or many counts, or as a class when the clone is expanded.

d_gene: TRBD2; abundance: NA; v_gene: TRBV11-2; j_gene: TRBJ2-4; CDR3aa: CASSPGWGGGNIQYF; CDR3nt: TGTGCCAGCAGCCCTGGCTGGGGGGGTGGGAACATTCAGTACTTC
d_gene: NA; abundance: many; v_gene: TRBV3-1; j_gene: TRBJ2-2; CDR3aa: CASSLHGELFF; CDR3nt: TGTGCCAGCAGCTTACACGGGGAGCTGTTTTTT
d_gene: NA; abundance: NA; v_gene: TRBV28; j_gene: TRBJ1-1; CDR3aa: CASSSTVGVLETEAFF; CDR3nt: TGTGCCAGCAGTTCGACGGTGGGGGTGCTAGAAACTGAAGCTTTCTTT
d_gene: TRBD2; abundance: few; v_gene: TRBV6-2/TRBV6-3; j_gene: TRBJ2-4; CDR3aa: CASTHRGRARDIQYF; CDR3nt: TGTGCCAGCACCCACCGCGGGAGGGCCAGGGACATTCAGTACTTC
d_gene: NA; abundance: many; v_gene: TRBV3-2; j_gene: TRBJ2-7; CDR3aa: CASSLRLAKTYEQYF; CDR3nt: TGTGCCAGCAGCCTCAGACTAGCGAAGACCTACGAGCAGTACTTC
d_gene: TRBD1; abundance: NA; v_gene: TRBV13; j_gene: TRBJ2-4; CDR3aa: CASSSQGARNIQYF; CDR3nt: TGTGCCAGCAGCTCCCAGGGGGCGAGGAACATTCAGTACTTC
d_gene: NA; abundance: NA; v_gene: TRBV9; j_gene: TRBJ2-5; CDR3aa: CASSVGAGETQYF; CDR3nt: TGTGCCAGCAGCGTAGGGGCCGGGGAGACCCAGTACTTC
d_gene: NA; abundance: NA; v_gene: TRBV5-1; j_gene: TRBJ1-6; CDR3aa: CASSPGMRGSPLHF; CDR3nt: TGCGCCAGCAGCCCCGGAATGAGGGGTTCACCCCTCCACTTT
d_gene: NA; abundance: NA; v_gene: TRBV29-1; j_gene: TRBJ2-2; CDR3aa: CSVGWVTGELSF; CDR3nt: TGCAGCGTTGGATGGGTCACCGGGGAGCTGTCTTTT
d_gene: NA; abundance: many; v_gene: TRBV2; j_gene: TRBJ2-7; CDR3aa: CASRTNPEQYF; CDR3nt: TGTGCCAGCAGGACTAACCCCGAGCAGTACTTC
d_gene: NA; abundance: many; v_gene: TRBV10-3; j_gene: TRBJ1-6; CDR3aa: CAISERGGTGNSPLHF; CDR3nt: TGTGCCATCAGTGAGCGGGGGGGTACGGGGAATTCACCCCTCCACTTT
d_gene: NA; abundance: many; v_gene: TRBV20-1; j_gene: TRBJ2-5; CDR3aa: CSALPGVVSQETQYF; CDR3nt: TGCAGTGCCCTCCCTGGGGTCGTATCCCAAGAGACCCAGTACTTC
d_gene: NA; abundance: NA; v_gene: TRBV28; j_gene: TRBJ1-1; CDR3aa: CASTQRGLTGRDEAFF; CDR3nt: TGTGCCAGCACTCAACGGGGACTTACAGGGCGGGATGAAGCTTTCTTT
d_gene: NA; abundance: many; v_gene: TRBV5-1; j_gene: TRBJ2-7; CDR3aa: CASSFSQAYEQYF; CDR3nt: TGCGCCAGCAGCTTTAGCCAGGCCTACGAGCAGTACTTC
d_gene: TRBD2; abundance: NA; v_gene: TRBV28; j_gene: TRBJ2-1; CDR3aa: CASSTWTSGHNEQFF; CDR3nt: TGTGCCAGCAGTACTTGGACTAGCGGACACAATGAGCAGTTCTTC
d_gene: NA; abundance: many; v_gene: TRBV6-2/TRBV6-3; j_gene: TRBJ1-2; CDR3aa: CASRDRDPDYGYTF; CDR3nt: TGTGCCAGCAGAGACCGGGACCCTGACTATGGCTACACCTTC
d_gene: NA; abundance: NA; v_gene: TRBV10-3; j_gene: TRBJ2-3; CDR3aa: CAISKDLLGTDTQYF; CDR3nt: TGTGCCATCAGCAAGGATCTGCTGGGTACAGATACGCAGTATTTT
d_gene: TRBD2; abundance: NA; v_gene: TRBV7-9; j_gene: TRBJ2-2; CDR3aa: CASPPPGLANTGELFF; CDR3nt: TGTGCCAGCCCCCCACCGGGACTAGCGAACACCGGGGAGCTGTTTTTT
d_gene: NA; abundance: NA; v_gene: TRBV6-1; j_gene: TRBJ2-1; CDR3aa: CASSGGLLAGNEQFF; CDR3nt: TGTGCCAGCAGTGGGGGGCTACTTGCGGGGAATGAGCAGTTCTTC
d_gene: NA; abundance: many; v_gene: TRBV28; j_gene: TRBJ1-1; CDR3aa: CASSFLRVAEAFF; CDR3nt: TGTGCCAGCAGTTTTCTCAGGGTCGCTGAAGCTTTCTTT
d_gene: NA; abundance: many; v_gene: TRBV12-3/TRBV12-4; j_gene: TRBJ1-1; CDR3aa: CASNTGTIPEAFF; CDR3nt: TGTGCCAGCAATACCGGGACAATTCCTGAAGCTTTCTTT
d_gene: TRBD1; abundance: NA; v_gene: TRBV13; j_gene: TRBJ1-1; CDR3aa: CASSLTGVMNTEAFF; CDR3nt: TGTGCCAGCAGCTTAACAGGGGTGATGAACACTGAAGCTTTCTTT
d_gene: NA; abundance: NA; v_gene: TRBV20-1; j_gene: TRBJ2-2; CDR3aa: CSARKGGSTGELFF; CDR3nt: TGCAGTGCTAGAAAAGGCGGGTCCACCGGGGAGCTGTTTTTT
d_gene: NA; abundance: NA; v_gene: TRBV2; j_gene: TRBJ2-3; CDR3aa: CASSWGDTQYF; CDR3nt: TGTGCCAGCAGCTGGGGAGATACGCAGTATTTT
d_gene: TRBD1; abundance: many; v_gene: TRBV6-1; j_gene: TRBJ2-7; CDR3aa: CASIDRGLNGYEQYF; CDR3nt: TGTGCCAGCATAGACAGGGGGCTCAACGGCTACGAGCAGTACTTC
d_gene: NA; abundance: many; v_gene: TRBV12-3/TRBV12-4; j_gene: TRBJ2-3; CDR3aa: CASSSVRSTDTQYF; CDR3nt: TGTGCCAGCAGTTCGGTACGGAGCACAGATACGCAGTATTTT
d_gene: NA; abundance: few; v_gene: TRBV28; j_gene: TRBJ2-7; CDR3aa: CASSSPNWGRSYEQYF; CDR3nt: TGTGCCAGCAGTTCCCCTAATTGGGGAAGGAGTTACGAGCAGTACTTC
d_gene: NA; abundance: few; v_gene: TRBV9; j_gene: TRBJ1-5; CDR3aa: CASSVDGGDQPQHF; CDR3nt: TGTGCCAGCAGCGTAGACGGGGGGGATCAGCCCCAGCATTTT
d_gene: NA; abundance: NA; v_gene: TRBV6-1; j_gene: TRBJ2-7; CDR3aa: CASSPPRDIPYEQYF; CDR3nt: TGTGCCAGCAGTCCACCCCGGGACATCCCCTACGAGCAGTACTTC
d_gene: NA; abundance: many; v_gene: TRBV24-1; j_gene: TRBJ2-7; CDR3aa: CATAGVPSYEQYF; CDR3nt: TGTGCCACCGCTGGGGTCCCCTCCTACGAGCAGTACTTC
d_gene: TRBD1; abundance: NA; v_gene: TRBV29-1; j_gene: TRBJ1-2; CDR3aa: CSVYRGVGGYTF; CDR3nt: TGCAGCGTCTACAGGGGAGTCGGTGGCTACACCTTC
d_gene: TRBD1; abundance: few; v_gene: TRBV7-9; j_gene: TRBJ1-2; CDR3aa: CASSSSDRPSYGYTF; CDR3nt: TGTGCCAGCAGCTCCTCGGACAGGCCGTCCTATGGCTACACCTTC
d_gene: NA; abundance: NA; v_gene: TRBV18; j_gene: TRBJ2-3; CDR3aa: CASSPTRFTGTDTQYF; CDR3nt: TGTGCCAGCTCACCAACCAGGTTTACGGGCACAGATACGCAGTATTTT
d_gene: NA; abundance: few; v_gene: TRBV7-2; j_gene: TRBJ1-5; CDR3aa: CASSLNSYDQPQHF; CDR3nt: TGTGCCAGCAGCTTAAACAGCTACGATCAGCCCCAGCATTTT
d_gene: NA; abundance: many; v_gene: TRBV15; j_gene: TRBJ2-2; CDR3aa: CATSGKWRGPYTGELFF; CDR3nt: TGTGCCACCAGCGGCAAGTGGAGGGGGCCATACACCGGGGAGCTGTTTTTT
d_gene: TRBD1; abundance: NA; v_gene: TRBV5-1; j_gene: TRBJ2-3; CDR3aa: CASSWGWGQGTDTQYF; CDR3nt: TGCGCCAGCAGCTGGGGATGGGGACAGGGTACAGATACGCAGTATTTT
d_gene: NA; abundance: many; v_gene: TRBV7-3; j_gene: TRBJ1-2; CDR3aa: CASSFRNNYGYTF; CDR3nt: TGTGCCAGCAGCTTTAGGAACAACTATGGCTACACCTTC
d_gene: NA; abundance: NA; v_gene: TRBV6-1; j_gene: TRBJ1-2; CDR3aa: CASSTGIDYDYTF; CDR3nt: TGTGCCAGCAGTACAGGAATTGACTATGACTACACCTTC
d_gene: TRBD1; abundance: many; v_gene: TRBV30; j_gene: TRBJ1-1; CDR3aa: CAWRNRGGTEAFF; CDR3nt: TGTGCCTGGAGAAACAGGGGGGGGACTGAAGCTTTCTTT
d_gene: NA; abundance: few; v_gene: TRBV7-2; j_gene: TRBJ1-1; CDR3aa: CASSSLPTEAFF; CDR3nt: TGTGCCAGCAGCTCGCTTCCTACTGAAGCTTTCTTT
d_gene: TRBD2; abundance: many; v_gene: TRBV6-1; j_gene: TRBJ2-7; CDR3aa: CASRHRAGGYYEQYF; CDR3nt: TGTGCCAGCAGGCACCGGGCGGGAGGCTACTACGAGCAGTACTTC
d_gene: NA; abundance: many; v_gene: TRBV5-1; j_gene: TRBJ1-5; CDR3aa: CASSLDPRSNQPQHF; CDR3nt: TGCGCCAGCAGCTTGGACCCAAGGAGCAATCAGCCCCAGCATTTT
d_gene: NA; abundance: many; v_gene: TRBV27; j_gene: TRBJ1-2; CDR3aa: CASSPGRIDYGYTF; CDR3nt: TGTGCCAGCAGCCCCGGGCGGATAGACTATGGCTACACCTTC
d_gene: NA; abundance: many; v_gene: TRBV7-9; j_gene: TRBJ2-2; CDR3aa: CASSLAENTGELFF; CDR3nt: TGTGCCAGCAGCTTAGCGGAGAACACCGGGGAGCTGTTTTTT
d_gene: TRBD2; abundance: many; v_gene: TRBV28; j_gene: TRBJ2-2; CDR3aa: CASQSGEGNPGELFF; CDR3nt: TGTGCCAGCCAAAGTGGGGAGGGGAACCCCGGGGAGCTGTTTTTT
d_gene: NA; abundance: NA; v_gene: TRBV28; j_gene: TRBJ1-5; CDR3aa: CASSERARSNQPQHF; CDR3nt: TGTGCCAGCAGTGAGAGGGCTAGAAGCAATCAGCCCCAGCATTTT
d_gene: NA; abundance: many; v_gene: TRBV20-1; j_gene: TRBJ2-4; CDR3aa: CSADWGSKSLAKNIQYF; CDR3nt: TGCAGTGCCGATTGGGGCTCAAAGTCGCTAGCCAAAAACATTCAGTACTTC
d_gene: NA; abundance: many; v_gene: TRBV4-3; j_gene: TRBJ1-4; CDR3aa: CASSQDFRQLEKLFF; CDR3nt: TGCGCCAGCAGCCAAGATTTCCGCCAACTTGAAAAACTGTTTTTT
d_gene: NA; abundance: many; v_gene: TRBV29-1; j_gene: TRBJ2-5; CDR3aa: CSATGRGETQYF; CDR3nt: TGCAGCGCCACGGGGCGAGGAGAGACCCAGTACTTC
d_gene: NA; abundance: many; v_gene: TRBV28; j_gene: TRBJ2-5; CDR3aa: CASLTSGEETQYF; CDR3nt: TGTGCCAGCCTAACATCGGGCGAAGAGACCCAGTACTTC
d_gene: TRBD1; abundance: many; v_gene: TRBV20-1; j_gene: TRBJ2-5; CDR3aa: CSARTGDGQETQYF; CDR3nt: TGCAGTGCCCGGACAGGCGACGGCCAAGAGACCCAGTACTTC
d_gene: TRBD1; abundance: many; v_gene: TRBV6-1; j_gene: TRBJ1-2; CDR3aa: CASSQDRATYGYTF; CDR3nt: TGTGCCAGCAGCCAGGACAGGGCTACCTATGGCTACACCTTC
d_gene: NA; abundance: once; v_gene: TRBV12-3/TRBV12-4; j_gene: TRBJ2-7; CDR3aa: CASSLGGQHEQYF; CDR3nt: TGTGCCAGCAGTTTAGGGGGGCAACACGAGCAGTACTTC
d_gene: TRBD1; abundance: many; v_gene: TRBV7-8; j_gene: TRBJ2-5; CDR3aa: CASSLRGDRGHEETQYF; CDR3nt: TGTGCCAGCAGCTTAAGAGGGGACAGGGGGCATGAAGAGACCCAGTACTTC
d_gene: TRBD1; abundance: many; v_gene: TRBV10-3; j_gene: TRBJ2-7; CDR3aa: CAILPSGGPHEQYF; CDR3nt: TGTGCCATCCTCCCTTCAGGGGGTCCCCACGAGCAGTACTTC